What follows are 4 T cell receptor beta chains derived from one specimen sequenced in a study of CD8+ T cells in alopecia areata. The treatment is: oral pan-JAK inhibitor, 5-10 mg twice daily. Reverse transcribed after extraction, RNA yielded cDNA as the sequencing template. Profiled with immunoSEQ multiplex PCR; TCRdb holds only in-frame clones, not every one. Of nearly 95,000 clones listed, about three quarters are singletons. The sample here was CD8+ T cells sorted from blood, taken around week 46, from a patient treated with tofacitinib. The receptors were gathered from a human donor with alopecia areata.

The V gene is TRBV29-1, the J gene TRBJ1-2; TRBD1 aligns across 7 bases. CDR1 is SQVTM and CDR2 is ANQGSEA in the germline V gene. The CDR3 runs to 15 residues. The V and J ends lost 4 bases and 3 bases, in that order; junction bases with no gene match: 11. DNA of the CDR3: TGCAGCGTTGGAGACCACAGGGGTTGGGACTATGGCTACACCTTC. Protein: CSVGDHRGWDYGYTF.

The CDR3 sequence is CASSQDWGGVPAYEQYF. CDR3 nucleotides: TGCGCCAGCAGCCAAGATTGGGGCGGGGTCCCCGCCTACGAGCAGTACTTC. This sequence joins TRBV4-3 and TRBJ2-7, with D possibly TRBD2 on 6 matching bases. Trimming took 0 bases from V and 2 from J, leaving 17 bases between them. The CDR3 consists of 17 residues. CDR1 is LGHNA, CDR2 YSLEER, per germline.

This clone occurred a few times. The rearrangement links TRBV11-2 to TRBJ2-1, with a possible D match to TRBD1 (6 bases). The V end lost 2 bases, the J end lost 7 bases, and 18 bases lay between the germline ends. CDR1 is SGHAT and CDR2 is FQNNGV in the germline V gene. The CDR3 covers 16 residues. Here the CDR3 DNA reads TGTGCCAGCAGCTTAAGGGGGACATCCCCTTGGAATGAGCAGTTCTTC. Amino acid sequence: CASSLRGTSPWNEQFF.

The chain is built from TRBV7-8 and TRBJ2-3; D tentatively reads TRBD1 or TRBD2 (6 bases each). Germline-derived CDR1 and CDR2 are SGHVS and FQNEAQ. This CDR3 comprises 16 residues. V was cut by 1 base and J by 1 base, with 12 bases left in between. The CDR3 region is CASSLGGPGGTDTQYF. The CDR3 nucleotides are TGTGCCAGCAGCTTAGGGGGGCCGGGGGGCACAGATACGCAGTATTTT.